The source of this T cell receptor (beta chain) is a study of T-cell reconstitution after alpha-beta-depleted transplantation in children (dated by TCRdb to the mid-2010s). About the full investigation: T-cell immune reconstitution after TCRalphabeta/CD19-depleted allogeneic hematopoietic cell transplantation in children was quantitatively tracked in the study by means of TCR repertoire profiling. Findings and caveats that apply to the study as a whole: Apparently early alphabetaT-cell count recovery about two months after transplant reportedly relied on only several hundred rapidly expanded clones derived from non-depleted graft cells. Over subsequent months, a decline in hyperexpanded clone frequencies was noted, and after one year, T-cell counts and TCRbeta diversity were mostly ascribed to newly produced T cells. The high TCRbeta diversity at day 60 in some patients was ascribed to recipient T cells and intrathymic progenitors that had survived conditioning.

A note on this clonotype: The antigen this receptor binds is unknown. One base away there is no much larger clone; base qualities are not given.

Receptors were amplified or captured by PCR. TCRdb shows the sequencer as Illumina HiSeq 2500. TCR libraries were prepared with molecular barcoding, using unique molecular identifiers to normalize TCRbeta repertoire quantification. The public reads were quality trimmed at Q25 with fastp and then assembled into clones with MiXCR by TCRdb, keeping productive beta chains. CDR3 protein duplicates are merged, each entry listing the most common genes and DNA. The sample table records around 490,000 distinct CDR3 sequences; over 10% of these occur just once. The ten largest make up about 14% of the sample. This specimen's treatment or condition label, interpreted: allogeneic hematopoietic cell transplantation with graft depleted of TCRalphabeta T cells and CD19 B cells. TCRalphabeta/CD19-depleted allogeneic hematopoietic cell grafts were given to the transplant recipients, all of whom were children. Counted from cysteine to phenylalanine, this CDR3 has 17 amino acids. This entry keeps only the CDR3 DNA: 51 bases, framed from base 1. As encoded in the germline V gene, CDR1 is SGHTA while CDR2 is FQGNSA. V loses 2 bases, J loses 1 base, and the germline ends lie 15 bases apart.

The sample consisted of PBMCs, mostly from graft donor cells, taken 180 days after TCRalphabeta/CD19-depleted stem cell transplant. This receptor was taken from a female patient aged 2-9 years who had a stem cell transplant for aplastic anemia, so the T cells may come from the graft donor. This sequence uses TRBV7-2 and TRBJ2-4; the best D guess is TRBD1, with 6 bases matching. The DNA reads as follows: TGTGCCAGCAGCTTATCTTACGACAGGACCGCCAAAAACATTCAGTACTTC. Translation gives CASSLSYDRTAKNIQYF.